The 21 T cell receptor beta chains below come from one sample, sequenced in a study of early T cells in non-severe SARS-CoV-2 infection. Each CDR3 protein is one row after TCRdb ran MiXCR on the 5' RACE reads. The sample shows approximately 71,000 distinct CDR3 sequences, roughly 10% of them seen only once. Sequencing input: whole blood. These TCRs come from an adult who was a healthcare worker with PCR-confirmed SARS-CoV-2 infection or an uninfected control (not recorded which).

In its sample, this clonotype was seen a few times. V usage is TRBV27 and J usage is TRBJ2-3; 8 bases match TRBD2. This CDR3 comprises 15 residues. V trimming: 3 bases; J trimming: 7 bases; junction bases outside the gene matches: 9. In germline, CDR1 is MNHEY, CDR2 SMNVEV (reference sequence). The CDR3 DNA reads as TGTGCCAGCAGTTTTAGCGCGGGGGGATTATATACGCAGTATTTT. Protein: CASSFSAGGLYTQYF.

The V gene is TRBV6-5, the J gene TRBJ1-3; a weak D match, TRBD1 (5 bases). V was pared by 6 bases and J by 4 bases, with 16 bases between. The CDR3 sequence is 15 residues long. Per the germline V gene, CDR1 is MNHEY and CDR2 is SVGAGI. The CDR3 here is CASSYQGPSGNTIYF. CDR3 nucleotides: TGTGCCAGCAGCTACCAGGGACCTTCGGGAAACACCATATATTTT.

Ten or more counts support this clonotype. The V gene is TRBV7-9, the J gene TRBJ2-7; maybe TRBD1 (6 bases). The CDR3 length is 13 residues. Germline loops: CDR1 SEHNR, CDR2 FQNEAQ (reference sequence). V lost 7 bases to trimming and J lost 5 bases, with 15 bases between them. The CDR3 region is CASTLLTGNEQYF. Written as DNA, the CDR3 is TGTGCCAGCACCCTCCTCACAGGGAACGAGCAGTACTTC.

There are a few counts of this clonotype. The CDR3 nucleotides are TGTGCCAGCAGCATAGACAGCTACAATGAGCAGTTCTTC. Translating gives CASSIDSYNEQFF. The chain joins TRBV27 to TRBJ2-1, with a possible D match to TRBD1 (5 bases). Trimming pared 6 bases from V and 3 bases from J, leaving 9 bases between. CDR1 MNHEY and CDR2 SMNVEV come from the germline V gene (reference sequence). The CDR3 extends over 13 amino acids.

This clonotype was recorded a few times. The chain uses TRBV28 and TRBJ2-1; D is ambiguous. The CDR3 is 14 amino acids. The germline gives CDR1 MDHEN, CDR2 SYDVKM. V dropped 1 base and J dropped 8 bases, with 12 bases sitting between them. The DNA for the CDR3 is TGTGCCAGCAGTTTATTTCGCCAGTTGGATGAGCAGTTCTTC. As protein: CASSLFRQLDEQFF.

J is TRBJ2-1 and V is TRBV5-3; 9 bases fit TRBD2. TRBV5-3 is marked as an open reading frame, function uncertain. The trim removed 0 bases at V and 7 bases at J, leaving 5 bases unmatched. The CDR3 spans 15 residues. The DNA of the CDR3 is TGTGCCAGAAGCTTGGGGAGACTAGCGGATAATGAGCAGTTCTTC. It specifies CARSLGRLADNEQFF.

The table lists this clonotype with many counts. The chain uses TRBV6-6 and TRBJ2-4, with 7 bases identical to TRBD1. CDR1 is MNHNY and CDR2 is SVGAGI in the germline V gene (reference sequence). Unmatched junction bases numbered 6, after V lost 6 bases and J lost 10 bases. This CDR3 has 12 residues. The CDR3, as DNA: TGTGCCAGCAGCACCACAGGGGAGATTCAGTACTTC. Translating it yields CASSTTGEIQYF.

The chain carries TRBV11-2 and TRBJ2-1, with D unresolved. The CDR3 loop spans 15 amino acids. Germline V gene lookup returns CDR1 SGHAT and CDR2 FQNNGV. Trimming removed 5 bases from V and 0 bases from J, with 11 bases in between. This CDR3 is CASSPRLSSYNEQFF. The DNA for the CDR3 is TGTGCCAGCAGCCCGCGGTTGAGCTCCTACAATGAGCAGTTCTTC.

This clonotype came up a few times. The chain uses TRBV6-2 or TRBV6-3 and TRBJ2-2; D gene ambiguous. In germline, CDR1 is MNHEY, CDR2 SVGEGT. The CDR3 runs to 15 residues. V dropped 6 bases and J dropped 7 bases, with 18 bases sitting between them. Written as DNA, the CDR3 is TGTGCCAGCAGGACCGGTGGTCTAGGAATCGGGGAGCTGTTTTTT. Residues: CASRTGGLGIGELFF.

This chain uses TRBV12-3 or TRBV12-4 with TRBJ2-1; 7 nucleotides agree with TRBD2. The V and J ends lost 7 bases and 2 bases, in that order; junction bases with no gene match: 5. The CDR3 consists of 14 residues. CDR3 loop: CASTSSGTYNEQFF. The CDR3 nucleotides are TGTGCCAGCACCTCTAGCGGAACCTACAATGAGCAGTTCTTC.

This clonotype was seen a few times. This sequence joins TRBV10-1 and TRBJ2-2, with TRBD1 identical over 8 bases. Germline V gives CDR1 WNHNN, CDR2 SYGVQD (reference sequence). This CDR3 spans 15 amino acids. J was trimmed by 5 bases and V by 4 bases; bases with no gene match: 6. DNA for the CDR3: TGCGCCAGCAGTGGACAGGGGCTGGGGACCGGGGAGCTGTTTTTT. It codes for CASSGQGLGTGELFF.

This clonotype was observed a handful of times. V is TRBV9 and J is TRBJ2-7; the match to TRBD2 covers 9 bases. The CDR3 has 15 residues. Germline CDR1 SGDLS, CDR2 YYNGEE. V was clipped by 4 bases and J by 4 bases; unmatched bases: 9. The CDR3 sequence: CASSHSAGGTYEQYF. CDR3 DNA: TGTGCCAGCAGCCATTCAGCGGGAGGAACTTACGAGCAGTACTTC.

The chain couples TRBV27 to TRBJ2-5; D is unresolved. The germline V gene encodes CDR1 MNHEY and CDR2 SMNVEV (reference sequence). The CDR3 has 14 amino acids. The germline V and J ends were trimmed by 6 bases and 5 bases, with 16 bases remaining between them. This CDR3 is CASSQTPTTETQYF. The CDR3, as DNA: TGTGCCAGCAGCCAGACCCCCACCACGGAGACCCAGTACTTC.

There are a few counts of this clonotype. Relative to the germline gene, one junction end is altered; a read error may explain this. V gene TRBV2 combines with J gene TRBJ2-5, with D possibly being TRBD1 (6 bases). The CDR3 consists of 15 residues. Per the germline V gene, CDR1 is SNHLY and CDR2 is FYNNEI. CDR3 region: CASREGQSTRETQYF. CDR3 nucleotide sequence: TGTGCCAGCAGGGAAGGACAGTCTACGAGGGAGACCCAGTACTTC.

This clonotype has a count of ten or more. The chain employs TRBV12-3 or TRBV12-4 and TRBJ2-1; TRBD2 is a possible D gene (5 bases). The V and J ends lost 8 bases and 0 bases respectively, with 23 bases between them. The CDR3 consists of 18 residues. The CDR3 loop is CASSLPPGYESSYNEQFF. Here the CDR3 DNA reads TGTGCCAGCTCCCTCCCCCCGGGATATGAGAGCTCCTACAATGAGCAGTTCTTC.

This clonotype was picked up many times. V gene TRBV27 combines with J gene TRBJ1-2; the D is unclear. This CDR3 has 14 amino acids. Trimming removed 6 bases at V and 8 bases at J, with 19 bases between. The germline V gene encodes CDR1 MNHEY and CDR2 SMNVEV (reference sequence). This CDR3 is CASRGSSTAYGYTF. The CDR3 DNA reads TGTGCCAGCAGGGGGTCAAGTACGGCCTACGGCTACACCTTC.

The chain joins TRBV7-6 to TRBJ2-1, with a weak D call TRBD2 (6 bases). Looked up from germline, CDR1 is SGHVS and CDR2 is FNYEAQ. CDR3 length: 15 residues. The V and J ends lost 5 bases and 9 bases respectively, with 20 bases between them. The CDR3 sequence: CASSPQEGVIFEQFF. Written as DNA, the CDR3 is TGTGCCAGCAGCCCCCAGGAGGGAGTGATATTTGAGCAGTTCTTC.

The rearrangement joins TRBV2 to TRBJ1-1; D is unresolved. Germline values: CDR1 SNHLY, CDR2 FYNNEI. Trimming pared 7 bases from V and 4 bases from J, leaving 13 bases between. The CDR3 contains 13 residues. CDR3 amino acids: CASTGSEGTEAFF. In nucleotides, the CDR3 is TGTGCCAGCACGGGGTCGGAGGGCACTGAAGCTTTCTTT.

The chain has TRBV6-2 or TRBV6-3 and TRBJ2-3; D ambiguous. The CDR3 contains 13 residues. V was shortened by 0 bases and J by 4 bases, with 5 bases between the two germline ends. CDR1 is MNHEY, CDR2 SVGEGT, per germline. The CDR3 spells CASSYSGADTQYF. Written as DNA, the CDR3 is TGTGCCAGCAGTTACTCCGGCGCAGATACGCAGTATTTT.

This clonotype was picked up many times. This chain connects TRBV6-5 to TRBJ1-5; 9 bases align to TRBD1. Per germline, CDR1 MNHEY and CDR2 SVGAGI. The V gene end was trimmed by 6 bases and the J gene end by 4 bases; junction bases not matched to a gene: 7. The CDR3 loop spans 15 amino acids. This chain's CDR3 is CASRVTGQGNQPQHF. The CDR3 nucleotides read TGTGCCAGCAGAGTCACGGGACAGGGTAATCAGCCCCAGCATTTT.

The rearrangement uses TRBV7-6 and TRBJ2-2; 7 bases agree with TRBD2. The CDR3 has 18 residues. In germline, CDR1 is SGHVS, CDR2 FNYEAQ. With 5 bases clipped from V and 4 bases from J, the junction kept 16 bases outside the gene matches. CDR3 nucleotide sequence: TGTGCCAGCAGCCCCAGAGTGTTGGCGGGAGAACGCACCGGGGAGCTGTTTTTT. It encodes CASSPRVLAGERTGELFF.